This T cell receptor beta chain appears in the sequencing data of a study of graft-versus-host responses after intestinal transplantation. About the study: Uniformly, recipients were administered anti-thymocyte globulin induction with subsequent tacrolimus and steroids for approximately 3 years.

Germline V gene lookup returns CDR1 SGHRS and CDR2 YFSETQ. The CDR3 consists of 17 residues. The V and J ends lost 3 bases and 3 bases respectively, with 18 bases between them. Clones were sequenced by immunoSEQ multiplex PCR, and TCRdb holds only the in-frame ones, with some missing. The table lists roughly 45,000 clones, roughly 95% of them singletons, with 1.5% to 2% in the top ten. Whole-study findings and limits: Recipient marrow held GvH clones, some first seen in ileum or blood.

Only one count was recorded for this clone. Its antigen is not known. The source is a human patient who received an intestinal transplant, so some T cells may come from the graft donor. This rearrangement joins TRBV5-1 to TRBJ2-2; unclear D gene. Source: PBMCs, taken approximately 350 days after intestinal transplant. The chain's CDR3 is CASSSVVSTWDTGELFF. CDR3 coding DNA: TGCGCCAGCAGCTCGGTCGTGAGCACGTGGGACACCGGGGAGCTGTTTTTT.